The T cell receptor (beta chain) under discussion was sequenced for a study of T cell responses to AZD1222 COVID-19 vaccine. Findings of the study overall: None of the repertoires were sampled until the peak T cell response had passed. Donors in the cohort were predominantly white British and more often female, and clonal diversity was possibly underestimated. Per reports, nearly half of all spike-specific TCRs target regions that are unmutated in variants.

The V and J ends lost 0 bases and 6 bases respectively, with 13 bases between them. This CDR3 is 14 amino acids long. Germline lookup yields CDR1 SGHRS and CDR2 YFSETQ. This table comes from immunoSEQ multiplex PCR, and its TCRdb copy is limited to in-frame clones, with some not included. The sample includes some 110,000 clones, around 85% of them seen just once. Second-dose intervals of approximately 4 or approximately 12 weeks were pooled. Concerning this clone itself: Its antigen is not identified.

The chain recombines TRBV5-1 with TRBJ2-7; D is possibly TRBD1 (5 bases). The receptor comes from an adult who received the AZD1222 COVID-19 vaccine. The sequencing here drew on peripheral blood, taken 28 days after the second AZD1222 dose. The CDR3 sequence: CASSLVSGSGEQYF. The CDR3, as DNA: TGCGCCAGCAGCTTGGTGTCAGGGTCGGGCGAGCAGTACTTC.